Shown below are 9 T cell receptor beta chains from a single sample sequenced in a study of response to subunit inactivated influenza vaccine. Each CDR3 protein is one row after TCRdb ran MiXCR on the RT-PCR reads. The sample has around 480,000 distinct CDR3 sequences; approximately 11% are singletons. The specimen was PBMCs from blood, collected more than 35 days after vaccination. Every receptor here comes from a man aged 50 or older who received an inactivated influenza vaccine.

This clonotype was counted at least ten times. CDR3 sequence (DNA): TGTGCCAGCAGCCCCTCCGGACGGGTCTCTGGAAACACCATATATTTT. Amino acid sequence: CASSPSGRVSGNTIYF. This chain links TRBV27 with TRBJ1-3; D gene uncertain. With 6 bases removed from V and 0 bases from J, the gap between germline ends came to 15 bases. This CDR3 has 16 residues. The germline gives CDR1 MNHEY, CDR2 SMNVEV (reference sequence).

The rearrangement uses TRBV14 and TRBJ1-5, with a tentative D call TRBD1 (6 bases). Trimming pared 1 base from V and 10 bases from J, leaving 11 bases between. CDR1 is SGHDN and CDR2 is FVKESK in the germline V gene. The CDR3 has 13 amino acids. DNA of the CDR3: TGTGCCAGCAGCCAAGGAGAGACAGGTCCCCAGCATTTT. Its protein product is CASSQGETGPQHF.

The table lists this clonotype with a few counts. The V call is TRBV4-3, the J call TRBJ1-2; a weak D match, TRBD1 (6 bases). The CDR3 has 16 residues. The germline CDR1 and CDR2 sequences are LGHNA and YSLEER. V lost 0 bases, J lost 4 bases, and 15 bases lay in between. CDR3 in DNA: TGCGCCAGCAGCCAAGATGGACGGGGGGCTGGCTATGGCTACACCTTC. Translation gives CASSQDGRGAGYGYTF.

The CDR3 DNA sequence: TGCGCCAGCAGCCAAGAGCGGGTGAGCACTGAAGCTTTCTTT. Its translation is CASSQERVSTEAFF. The chain employs TRBV4-3 and TRBJ1-1; D is unclear. Trimming left V 0 bases short and J 4 bases short, with 9 bases between. In germline, CDR1 is LGHNA, CDR2 YSLEER. The CDR3 covers 14 residues.

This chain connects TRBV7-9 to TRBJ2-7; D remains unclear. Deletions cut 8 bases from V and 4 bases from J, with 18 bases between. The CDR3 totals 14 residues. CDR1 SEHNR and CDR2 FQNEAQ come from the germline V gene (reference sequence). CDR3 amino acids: CASGRLPILYEQYF. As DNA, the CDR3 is TGTGCCAGCGGACGACTCCCTATATTATACGAGCAGTACTTC.

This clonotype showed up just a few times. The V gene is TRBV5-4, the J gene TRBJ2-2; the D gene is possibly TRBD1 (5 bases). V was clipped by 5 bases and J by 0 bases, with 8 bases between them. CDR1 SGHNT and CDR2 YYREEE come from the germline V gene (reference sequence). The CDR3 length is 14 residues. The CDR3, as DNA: TGTGCCAGCAGATTGACAGCGAACACCGGGGAGCTGTTTTTT. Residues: CASRLTANTGELFF. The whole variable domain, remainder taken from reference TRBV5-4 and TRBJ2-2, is ETGVTQSPTHLIKTRGQQVTLRCSSQSGHNTVSWYQQALGQGPQFIFQYYREEENGRGNFPPRFSGLQFPNYSSELNVNALELDDSALYLCASRLTANTGELFFGEGSRLTVL.

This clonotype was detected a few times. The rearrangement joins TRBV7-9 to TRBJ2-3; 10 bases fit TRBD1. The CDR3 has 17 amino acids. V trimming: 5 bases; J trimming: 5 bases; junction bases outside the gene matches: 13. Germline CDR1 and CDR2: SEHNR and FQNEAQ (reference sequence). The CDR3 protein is CASSILPGDRGGDTQYF. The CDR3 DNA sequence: TGTGCCAGCAGCATCTTACCCGGGGACAGGGGCGGAGATACGCAGTATTTT.

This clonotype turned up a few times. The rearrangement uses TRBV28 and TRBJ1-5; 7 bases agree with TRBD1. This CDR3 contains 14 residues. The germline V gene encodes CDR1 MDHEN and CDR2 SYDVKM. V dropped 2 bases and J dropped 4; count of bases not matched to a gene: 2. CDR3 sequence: CASSLDRVNQPQHF. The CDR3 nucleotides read TGTGCCAGCAGTTTAGACAGGGTTAATCAGCCCCAGCATTTT.

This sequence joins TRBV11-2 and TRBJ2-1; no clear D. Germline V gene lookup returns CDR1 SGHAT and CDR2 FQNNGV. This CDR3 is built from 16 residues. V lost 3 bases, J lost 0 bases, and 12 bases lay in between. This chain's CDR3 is CASSFGDWYSYNEQFF. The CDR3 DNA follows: TGTGCCAGCAGCTTTGGTGACTGGTACTCCTACAATGAGCAGTTCTTC.